The source of this T cell receptor (beta chain) is a study of glioma-infiltrating T cells after dendritic cell vaccination. V lost 2 bases and J lost 4, with 11 bases in between. Germline CDR1 SGHRS, CDR2 YFSETQ. The CDR3 is made up of 14 amino acids. TCRdb's copy holds only in-frame clones and misses some; the assay was immunoSEQ multiplex PCR. The sample lists over 55,000 clones; around 83% were seen once. Time point of the sample: after dendritic cell vaccination, including at tumor progression/relapse. No glioblastoma patient carried an isocitrate dehydrogenase mutation. The chain carries TRBV5-1 and TRBJ2-3; D possibly corresponds to TRBD1 (7 bases). The source of this sequence is a human donor with glioblastoma. The sequencing used blood, collected after dendritic cell vaccination. The CDR3 bases are TGCGCCAGCAGCTTCTCAGGGGGGTCAGATACGCAGTATTTT. Its protein product is CASSFSGGSDTQYF.